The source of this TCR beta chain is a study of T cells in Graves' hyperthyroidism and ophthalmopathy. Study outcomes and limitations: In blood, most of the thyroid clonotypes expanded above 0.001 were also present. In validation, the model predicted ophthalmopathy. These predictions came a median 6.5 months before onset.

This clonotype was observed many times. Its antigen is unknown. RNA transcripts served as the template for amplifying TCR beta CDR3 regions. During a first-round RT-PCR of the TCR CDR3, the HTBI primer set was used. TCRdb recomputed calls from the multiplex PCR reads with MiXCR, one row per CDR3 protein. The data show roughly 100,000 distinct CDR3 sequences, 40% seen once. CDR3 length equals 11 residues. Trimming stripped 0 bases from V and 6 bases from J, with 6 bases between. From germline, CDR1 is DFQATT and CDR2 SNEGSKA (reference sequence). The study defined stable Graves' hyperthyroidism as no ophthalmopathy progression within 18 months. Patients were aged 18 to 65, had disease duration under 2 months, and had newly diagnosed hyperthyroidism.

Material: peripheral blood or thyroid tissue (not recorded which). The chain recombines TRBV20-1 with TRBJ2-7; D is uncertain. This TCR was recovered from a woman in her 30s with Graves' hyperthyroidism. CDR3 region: CSARDFGEQYF. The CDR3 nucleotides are TGCAGTGCTAGAGATTTTGGCGAGCAGTACTTC.